This T cell receptor beta chain was obtained from a study of T-cell memory formation after mild COVID-19. Study-wide context: Largely donor-specific TCR clusters were found.

General study findings and limits: Pre-infection memory harbored some responding clones, suggesting cross-reactive memory joined. Chiefly within CM and EM were the contracting CD4+ clones; CD8+ ones were within EMRA.

Looked up from germline, CDR1 is DFQATT and CDR2 is SNEGSKA (reference sequence). Trimming took 3 bases from V and 3 from J, leaving 11 bases between them. This CDR3 is built from 14 residues. Constant-segment primers were used for 5'RACE, and the resulting TCR alpha and TCR beta cDNA libraries carried sample barcodes and UMIs. From the 5' RACE reads, TCRdb called clonotypes with MiXCR, one entry per CDR3 protein. The sample lists hundreds of thousands of distinct CDR3 sequences, 20% to 25% occurring once. A few counts support this clonotype. The antigen remains undetermined. The sequenced material came from PBMCs or a T cell subset sorted from them (not recorded which). This TCR was sampled from a man younger than 30 who had mild COVID-19 (a few samples of this study predate the infection). Cell type and time point are not known. V is TRBV20-1 and J is TRBJ1-4; D is ambiguous. Here the CDR3 DNA reads TGCAGTGCTAGTATCGCAGGATCTAATGAAAAACTGTTTTTT. Its protein product is CSASIAGSNEKLFF.